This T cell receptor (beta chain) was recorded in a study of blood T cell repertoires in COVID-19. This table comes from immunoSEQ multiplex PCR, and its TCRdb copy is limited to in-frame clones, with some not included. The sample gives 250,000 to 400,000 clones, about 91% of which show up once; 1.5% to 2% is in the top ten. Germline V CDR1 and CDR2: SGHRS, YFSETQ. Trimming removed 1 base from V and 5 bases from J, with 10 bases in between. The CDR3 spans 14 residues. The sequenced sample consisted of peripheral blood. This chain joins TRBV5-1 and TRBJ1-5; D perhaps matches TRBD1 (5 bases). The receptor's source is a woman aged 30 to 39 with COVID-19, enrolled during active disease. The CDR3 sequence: CASSLSGIHQPQHF. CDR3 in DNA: TGCGCCAGCAGCTTGTCAGGGATTCATCAGCCCCAGCATTTT.